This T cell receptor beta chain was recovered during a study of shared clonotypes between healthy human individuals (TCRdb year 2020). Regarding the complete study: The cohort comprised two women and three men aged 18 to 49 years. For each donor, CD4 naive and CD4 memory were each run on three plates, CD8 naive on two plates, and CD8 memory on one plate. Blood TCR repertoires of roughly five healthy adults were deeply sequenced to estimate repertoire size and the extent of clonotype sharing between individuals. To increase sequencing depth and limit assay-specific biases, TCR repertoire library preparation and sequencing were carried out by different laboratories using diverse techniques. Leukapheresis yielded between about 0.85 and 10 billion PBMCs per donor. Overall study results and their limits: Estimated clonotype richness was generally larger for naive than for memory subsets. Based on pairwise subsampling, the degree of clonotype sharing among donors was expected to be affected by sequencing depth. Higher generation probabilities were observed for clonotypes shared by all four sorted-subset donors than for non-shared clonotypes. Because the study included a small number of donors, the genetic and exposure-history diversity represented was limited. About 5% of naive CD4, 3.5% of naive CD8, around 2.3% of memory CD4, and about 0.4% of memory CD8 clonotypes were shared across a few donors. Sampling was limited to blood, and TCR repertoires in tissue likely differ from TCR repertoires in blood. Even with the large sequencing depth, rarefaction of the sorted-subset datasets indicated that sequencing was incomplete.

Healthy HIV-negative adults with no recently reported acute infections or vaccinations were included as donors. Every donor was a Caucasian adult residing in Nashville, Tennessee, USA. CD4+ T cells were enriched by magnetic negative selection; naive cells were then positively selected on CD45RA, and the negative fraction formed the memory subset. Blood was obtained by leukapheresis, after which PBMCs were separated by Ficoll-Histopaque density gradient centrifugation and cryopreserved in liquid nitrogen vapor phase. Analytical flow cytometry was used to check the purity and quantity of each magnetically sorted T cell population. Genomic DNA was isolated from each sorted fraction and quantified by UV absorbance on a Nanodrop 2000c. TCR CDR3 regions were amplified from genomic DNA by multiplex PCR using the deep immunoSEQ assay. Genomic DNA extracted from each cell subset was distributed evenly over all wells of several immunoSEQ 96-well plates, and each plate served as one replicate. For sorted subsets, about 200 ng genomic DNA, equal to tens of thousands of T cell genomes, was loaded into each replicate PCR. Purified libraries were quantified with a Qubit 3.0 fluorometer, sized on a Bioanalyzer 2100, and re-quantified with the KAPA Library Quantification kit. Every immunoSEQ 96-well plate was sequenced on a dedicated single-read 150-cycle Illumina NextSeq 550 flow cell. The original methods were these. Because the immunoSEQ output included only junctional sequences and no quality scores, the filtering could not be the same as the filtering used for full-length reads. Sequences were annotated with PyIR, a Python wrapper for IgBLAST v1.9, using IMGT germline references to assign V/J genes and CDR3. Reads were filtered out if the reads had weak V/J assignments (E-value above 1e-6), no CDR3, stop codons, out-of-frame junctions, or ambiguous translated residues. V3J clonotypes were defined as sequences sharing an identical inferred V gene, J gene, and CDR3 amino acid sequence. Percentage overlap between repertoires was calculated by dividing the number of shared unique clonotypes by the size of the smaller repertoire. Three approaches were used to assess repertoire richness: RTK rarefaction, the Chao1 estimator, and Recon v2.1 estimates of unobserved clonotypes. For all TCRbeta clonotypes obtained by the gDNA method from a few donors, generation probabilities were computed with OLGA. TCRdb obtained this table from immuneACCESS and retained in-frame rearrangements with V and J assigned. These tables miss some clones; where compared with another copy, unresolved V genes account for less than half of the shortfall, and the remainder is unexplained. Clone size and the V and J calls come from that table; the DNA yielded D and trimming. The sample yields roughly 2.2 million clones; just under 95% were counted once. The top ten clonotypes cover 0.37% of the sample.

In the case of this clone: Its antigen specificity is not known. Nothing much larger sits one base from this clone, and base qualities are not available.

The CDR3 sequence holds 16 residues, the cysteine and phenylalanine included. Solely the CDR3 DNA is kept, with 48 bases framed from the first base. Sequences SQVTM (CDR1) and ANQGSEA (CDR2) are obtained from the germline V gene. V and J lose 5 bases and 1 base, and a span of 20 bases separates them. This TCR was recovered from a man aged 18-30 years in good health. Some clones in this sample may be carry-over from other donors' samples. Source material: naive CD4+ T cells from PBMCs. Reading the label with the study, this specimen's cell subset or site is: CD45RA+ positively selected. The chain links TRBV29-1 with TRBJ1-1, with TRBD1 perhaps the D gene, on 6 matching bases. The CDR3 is CSVPPTGGLGNTEAFF. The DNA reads TGCAGCGTTCCCCCCACTGGGGGCCTGGGGAACACTGAAGCTTTCTTT.